This T cell receptor beta chain was observed in a study of cytomegalovirus exposure and HLA in healthy donors. Whole-study results and caveats: Later analysis identified a missense DCLRE1C variant that was linked to TCR beta V- and J-gene trimming. Clonal expansion was found to be greater in HLA-associated TCR beta chains than in equally common others in a later analysis. Rare TCR sequences predominated, though certain public TCRs were found in many donors.

Researchers ran the PCR with 60 Vbeta and 13 Jbeta primers. TCRdb's copy holds only in-frame clones and misses some; the assay was immunoSEQ multiplex PCR. The table records about 200,000 clones, approximately 79% of them present only once. CDR1 GTSNPN and CDR2 SVGIG come from the germline V gene (reference sequence). This CDR3 comprises 14 residues. The germline V and J ends were trimmed by 2 bases and 3 bases, with 11 bases remaining between them. In its sample, this clone was seen once. Its target is unknown. The genes are TRBV30 and TRBJ2-4; TRBD1 is a possible D gene (6 bases). The specimen was PBMCs. The TCR comes from a man between 50 and 59 years old in good health and CMV-seronegative. CDR3: CAWSTGYDKNIQYF. The CDR3 nucleotides read TGTGCCTGGAGTACAGGGTATGACAAAAACATTCAGTACTTC. Drawing the rest from reference TRBV30 and TRBJ2-4, the complete variable domain is SQTIHQWPATLVQPVGSPLSLECTVEGTSNPNLYWYRQAAGRGLQLLFYSVGIGQISSEVPQNLSASRPQDRQFILSSKKLLLSDSGFYLCAWSTGYDKNIQYFGAGTRLSVL.